This passage covers 11 T cell receptor beta chains from one sample sequenced in a study of prognosis after radiotherapy for stage I lung cancer. Two-round multiplex PCR, the amplification method, yielded TCR beta CDR3 from genomic DNA. For every TRBV and TRBJ gene, a specific primer was used in first-round PCR. TCRdb fed the multiplex PCR reads into MiXCR, producing one record per CDR3 protein. The data show some 24,000 distinct CDR3 sequences, around 34% seen once. Here the sequenced sample was PBMCs, taken before or after stereotactic body radiation therapy (not recorded which). These receptors came from a donor over 45 with non-small cell lung cancer.

This clonotype was detected ten times or more. V gene TRBV12-5 combines with J gene TRBJ2-7, with 12 bases identical to TRBD1. CDR1 is LGHNT, CDR2 FRNRAP, per germline. The CDR3 sequence is 15 residues long. The trim removed 5 bases at V and 5 bases at J, leaving 7 bases unmatched. The CDR3: CASGPGTGGMDEQYF. The CDR3 DNA reads TGTGCTAGTGGTCCGGGGACAGGGGGCATGGACGAGCAGTACTTC.

This clonotype was seen at least ten times. The chain has TRBV12-3 or TRBV12-4 and TRBJ1-5, with D unresolved. The germline V and J ends were trimmed by 2 bases and 6 bases, with 8 bases remaining between them. This CDR3 is built from 13 residues. CDR3 amino acids: CASSLSVGQPQHF. The CDR3 bases are TGTGCCAGCAGTTTATCCGTGGGTCAGCCCCAGCATTTT.

At least ten counts were recorded for this clonotype. CDR3 sequence: CAWSAGINEKLFF. Here the CDR3 DNA reads TGTGCCTGGAGTGCCGGTATTAATGAAAAACTGTTTTTT. The chain couples TRBV30 to TRBJ1-4; D is unclear. Deletions cut 1 base from V and 4 bases from J, with 7 bases between. This CDR3 comprises 13 residues. Per the germline V gene, CDR1 is GTSNPN and CDR2 is SVGIG (reference sequence).

V is TRBV12-3 or TRBV12-4 and J is TRBJ1-1; no definite D call. V dropped 5 bases and J dropped 3 bases, with 16 bases sitting between them. The CDR3 totals 15 residues. For the CDR3, the DNA is TGTGCCAGCAGTCCAAGGTCCGGGGTTGACACTGAAGCTTTCTTT. As protein: CASSPRSGVDTEAFF.

Many counts were recorded for this clonotype. CDR3 nucleotides: TGTGCCAGTAGTATTAGCAGGGTTCCGGGGGAGCTGTTTTTT. It codes for CASSISRVPGELFF. J is TRBJ2-2 and V is TRBV19, with D tentatively TRBD1 (5 bases). V was clipped by 3 bases and J by 8 bases, with 13 bases between them. This CDR3 spans 14 amino acids. CDR1 is LNHDA and CDR2 is SQIVND in the germline V gene (reference sequence).

This clonotype was observed at least ten times. In DNA, the CDR3 is TGTGCCAGCTCACAACCGGGTCCAAGGCTGGATACGCAGTATTTT. Translating gives CASSQPGPRLDTQYF. The V and J genes are TRBV18 and TRBJ2-3; D is ambiguous. Germline CDR1 reads KGHSH; CDR2 reads LQKENI. V lost 4 bases, J lost 6 bases, and 17 bases lay in between. There are 15 residues in the CDR3. The variable domain in full, completed from reference TRBV18 and TRBJ2-3, reads NAGVMQNPRHLVRRRGQEARLRCSPMKGHSHVYWYRQLPEEGLKFMVYLQKENIIDESGMPKERFSAEFPKEGPSILRIQQVVRGDSAAYFCASSQPGPRLDTQYFGPGTRLTVL.

This clonotype occurred a few times. The rearrangement joins TRBV7-9 to TRBJ1-1; D remains unclear. Germline V lookup: CDR1 SEHNR, CDR2 FQNEAQ (reference sequence). The CDR3 extends over 13 amino acids. V was shortened by 1 base and J by 11 bases, with 14 bases between the two germline ends. CDR3 DNA sequence: TGTGCCAGCAGCTTAGAGGCGGGGTTTTCGGCTTTCTTT. As protein: CASSLEAGFSAFF.

This clonotype was observed at least ten times. The CDR3 coding sequence is TGCGCCAGCAGCTTGGGTGTAGCGGGAGTACGAAGAGACGAGCAGTACTTC. Amino acids: CASSLGVAGVRRDEQYF. The chain recombines TRBV5-1 with TRBJ2-7, with 9 bases identical to TRBD2. The CDR3 contains 17 residues. V dropped 0 bases and J dropped 5; count of bases not matched to a gene: 12. From germline, CDR1 is SGHRS and CDR2 YFSETQ.

This clonotype was seen ten or more times. The CDR3 bases are TGTGCCAGCAGCGTAGGAAGTAGGGCAGATACGCAGTATTTT. This codes for CASSVGSRADTQYF. The chain links TRBV9 to TRBJ2-3, with D hard to call. In germline, CDR1 is SGDLS, CDR2 YYNGEE. V dropped 0 bases and J dropped 4 bases, with 9 bases sitting between them. The CDR3 spans 14 residues.

Turning to this clonotype: The junction differs from germline at one of its ends, possibly a read error. The chain employs TRBV6-2 or TRBV6-3 and TRBJ1-5; D is ambiguous. CDR1 and CDR2 (germline): MNHEY, SVGEGT. The CDR3 sequence is 14 residues long. CDR3 amino acids: CASSGSGGDQPRHF. CDR3 sequence (DNA): TGTGCCAGCAGTGGGTCGGGAGGCGATCAGCCCCGGCATTTT.

Ten or more counts support this clonotype. In DNA form, the CDR3 reads TGTGCCAGTATGGGGACAGGGCCGGCATATAGCAATCAGCCCCAGCATTTT. It specifies CASMGTGPAYSNQPQHF. The rearrangement joins TRBV19 to TRBJ1-5; 9 nucleotides agree with TRBD1. With 7 bases clipped from V and 0 bases from J, the junction kept 10 bases outside the gene matches. Germline V CDR1 and CDR2: LNHDA, SQIVND (reference sequence). This CDR3 comprises 17 residues.